The 25 T cell receptor beta chains given below trace back to one sample, sequenced in a study of T cell repertoires in cytomegalovirus infection. TCRdb reanalysed the reads using MiXCR and keeps one entry per CDR3 protein. The sample lists hundreds of thousands of distinct CDR3 sequences, approximately 34% occurring once. Sequenced sample: PBMCs. The receptors shown here come from a human donor in good health (CMV status not recorded). Some clones in this sample may be carry-over from other donors' samples.

This clonotype came up a few times. The chain carries TRBV12-3 or TRBV12-4 and TRBJ1-5; 7 bases agree with TRBD1. V lost 7 bases, J lost 5 bases, and 5 bases stayed unmatched. There are 13 residues in the CDR3. The CDR3 DNA follows: TGTGCCAGCACCACAGGGGACCATCAGCCCCAGCATTTT. As protein: CASTTGDHQPQHF.

This clonotype was counted only a few times. CDR3 in DNA: TGTGCCAGCAGTTTAGCCGTAGCGGGAGAGGTCGCCAATGAGCAGTTCTTC. Translated, it gives CASSLAVAGEVANEQFF. The chain has TRBV12-3 or TRBV12-4 and TRBJ2-1; 9 nucleotides line up with TRBD2. V lost 0 bases, J lost 6 bases, and 9 bases stayed unmatched. This CDR3 is 17 amino acids long.

This clonotype was seen only a few times. The CDR3 bases are TGTGCCAGCAGCCCCGACCCCTACGAGCAGTACTTC. It specifies CASSPDPYEQYF. The chain uses TRBV7-9 and TRBJ2-7; no clear D gene. Germline V gene data show CDR1 as SEHNR and CDR2 as FQNEAQ (reference sequence). V was cut by 5 bases and J by 2 bases, with 7 bases left in between. The CDR3 consists of 12 residues.

The chain employs TRBV11-2 and TRBJ2-1, with 9 positions matching TRBD2. V was clipped by 0 bases and J by 8 bases; unmatched bases: 5. Per the germline V gene, CDR1 is SGHAT and CDR2 is FQNNGV. The CDR3 sequence is 15 residues long. The CDR3 DNA is TGTGCCAGCAGCTTAGAGGCGGGGGGGAGGTATGAGCAGTTCTTC. It encodes CASSLEAGGRYEQFF.

The chain joins TRBV19 to TRBJ2-5; a weak D match, TRBD2 (5 bases). The CDR3 has 15 amino acids. Germline V gene sequence: CDR1 LNHDA, CDR2 SQIVND (reference sequence). Trimming left V 1 base short and J 4 bases short, with 13 bases between. CDR3: CASSIAGRGGETQYF. The CDR3 DNA is TGTGCCAGTAGTATAGCGGGGAGAGGAGGAGAGACCCAGTACTTC.

This chain links TRBV12-3 or TRBV12-4 with TRBJ1-2, with D hard to call. This CDR3 has 14 amino acids. The V and J ends lost 3 bases and 5 bases respectively, with 13 bases between them. In DNA form, the CDR3 reads TGTGCCAGCAGTTTCTTCCTTAACGGGTATGGCTACACCTTC. Amino acid sequence: CASSFFLNGYGYTF.

The rearrangement joins TRBV9 to TRBJ2-4, with D hard to call. V lost 0 bases to trimming and J lost 8 bases, with 12 bases between them. The length of the CDR3 is 14 residues. CDR1 is SGDLS, CDR2 YYNGEE, per germline. CDR3 coding DNA: TGTGCCAGCAGCGTAGGTTCCCTAGAGGACATTCAGTACTTC. It specifies CASSVGSLEDIQYF.

The chain couples TRBV4-2 to TRBJ2-7, with D maybe TRBD1 (6 bases). In germline, CDR1 is LGHNA, CDR2 YNFKEQ. The CDR3 has 17 amino acids. Trimming stripped 4 bases from V and 2 bases from J, with 21 bases between. The CDR3 is CASSPRSTGTHTYEQYF. CDR3 nucleotides: TGTGCCAGCAGCCCACGCTCCACCGGGACACACACCTACGAGCAGTACTTC.

In this sample, this clonotype turned up a few times. The genes are TRBV5-5 and TRBJ1-1, with D unresolved. Per the germline V gene, CDR1 is SGHKS and CDR2 is YYEKEE (reference sequence). With 4 bases removed from V and 1 base from J, the gap between germline ends came to 14 bases. The CDR3 is 15 amino acids. The CDR3 loop reads CASSLWATSNTEAFF. The DNA of the CDR3 is TGTGCCAGCAGCCTGTGGGCCACCTCGAACACTGAAGCTTTCTTT. The whole variable domain, remainder taken from reference TRBV5-5 and TRBJ1-1, is DAGVTQSPTHLIKTRGQQVTLRCSPISGHKSVSWYQQVLGQGPQFIFQYYEKEERGRGNFPDRFSARQFPNYSSELNVNALLLGDSALYLCASSLWATSNTEAFFGQGTRLTVV.

The chain combines TRBV5-1 with TRBJ2-2, with D perhaps being TRBD1 or TRBD2 (6 bases each). From germline, CDR1 is SGHRS and CDR2 YFSETQ. CDR3 length equals 17 residues. V was clipped by 2 bases and J by 0 bases, with 14 bases between them. The CDR3 DNA reads TGCGCCAGCAGCTTCCGGCGGGGACAACCGAACACCGGGGAGCTGTTTTTT. This translates into CASSFRRGQPNTGELFF.

The chain carries TRBV28 and TRBJ1-5, with D hard to call. The CDR3 runs to 14 residues. Germline CDR1 is MDHEN and CDR2 is SYDVKM. Trimming stripped 3 bases from V and 1 base from J, with 7 bases between. CDR3 protein: CASSFGRSNQPQHF. The DNA of the CDR3 is TGTGCCAGCAGTTTCGGACGGAGCAATCAGCCCCAGCATTTT.

This clonotype was seen a handful of times. The gene calls are TRBV7-6 and TRBJ2-3, with unresolved D. V was clipped by 4 bases and J by 6 bases, with 11 bases between them. The CDR3 is made up of 13 amino acids. The V gene's germline CDR1 is SGHVS and CDR2 FNYEAQ. CDR3 in amino acids: CASSSTLWDTQYF. In nucleotides, the CDR3 is TGTGCCAGCAGCTCCACTCTTTGGGATACGCAGTATTTT.

The chain couples TRBV20-1 to TRBJ2-7, with 8 bases lining up with TRBD1. This CDR3 has 15 amino acids. Germline V gene data show CDR1 as DFQATT and CDR2 as SNEGSKA (reference sequence). V lost 4 bases and J lost 5; bases outside the gene matches: 13. CDR3 region: CSANPTGAIIDEQYF. The CDR3 DNA is TGCAGTGCTAACCCGACAGGGGCTATAATCGACGAGCAGTACTTC.

The rearrangement uses TRBV6-1 and TRBJ2-7; the match to TRBD2 covers 10 bases. Losses at the gene ends were 9 bases for V and 2 bases for J; bases not matched to a gene: 4. This CDR3 contains 13 residues. The germline V gene has CDR1 MNHNS and CDR2 SASEGT. The CDR3 nucleotides are TGTGCCAGTCGGACTAGCGGAACCTACGAGCAGTACTTC. Amino acids: CASRTSGTYEQYF.

This clonotype showed up just a few times. The chain carries TRBV6-1 and TRBJ1-1, with D maybe TRBD1 (6 bases). Germline V gene lookup returns CDR1 MNHNS and CDR2 SASEGT. The V gene lost 8 bases and the J gene lost 1 base, with 17 bases spanning the gap. The CDR3 sequence is 15 residues long. CDR3 sequence (DNA): TGTGCCAGCGGAGAGGGGGGGAAAACGAACACTGAAGCTTTCTTT. The encoded protein is CASGEGGKTNTEAFF.

The chain uses TRBV6-5 and TRBJ2-1; D uncertain. The CDR3 is 16 residues long. V dropped 0 bases and J dropped 7 bases, with 16 bases sitting between them. CDR1 is MNHEY and CDR2 is SVGAGI in the germline V gene. This CDR3 reads CASSYSNRIRFNEQFF. The CDR3 region has the DNA TGTGCCAGCAGTTACTCGAATAGGATACGATTTAATGAGCAGTTCTTC.

This clonotype has just a few counts. The V and J genes are TRBV19 and TRBJ2-2; 10 positions agree with TRBD2. The length of the CDR3 is 16 residues. Trimming removed 2 bases from V and 6 bases from J; junction bases left unmatched: 6. Germline assignment: CDR1 LNHDA and CDR2 SQIVND (reference sequence). The CDR3 DNA reads TGTGCCAGTAGTATATCGAAGCGGGGGGGCCCCGGGGAGCTGTTTTTT. Translation: CASSISKRGGPGELFF. The full variable domain, in which reference TRBV19 and TRBJ2-2 provide the parts outside the CDR3, is DGGITQSPKYLFRKEGQNVTLSCEQNLNHDAMYWYRQDPGQGLRLIYYSQIVNDFQKGDIAEGYSVSREKKESFPLTVTSAQKNPTAFYLCASSISKRGGPGELFFGEGSRLTVL.

The sample holds a few counts of this clonotype. The V and J genes are TRBV19 and TRBJ1-1; TRBD1 agrees at 7 bases. The germline V gene has CDR1 LNHDA and CDR2 SQIVND (reference sequence). The CDR3 extends over 17 amino acids. V dropped 8 bases and J dropped 1; count of bases not matched to a gene: 16. The CDR3 nucleotides are TGTGCCAGTTCCCGCCGGGTGGCAGGGGGGTCGAACACTGAAGCTTTCTTT. This gives the protein CASSRRVAGGSNTEAFF.

J is TRBJ2-7 and V is TRBV7-2; D may correspond to TRBD1 or TRBD2 (5 bases each). Germline CDR1 is SGHTA and CDR2 is FQGNSA. The germline V and J ends were trimmed by 8 bases and 3 bases, with 14 bases remaining between them. The CDR3 has 13 amino acids. The DNA for the CDR3 is TGTGCCAGCGCCTTGAGAGGGGACTACGAGCAGTACTTC. As protein: CASALRGDYEQYF.

This chain joins TRBV11-1 and TRBJ2-5; 8 positions agree with TRBD1. This CDR3 spans 15 amino acids. Germline V lookup: CDR1 SGHAT, CDR2 FQDESV (reference sequence). Unmatched junction bases numbered 11, after V lost 6 bases and J lost 5 bases. The DNA of the CDR3 is TGTGCCAGCAGGCGACCGGGACAGGCAGGGGAGACCCAGTACTTC. As protein: CASRRPGQAGETQYF. Full variable domain (remainder filled in from reference TRBV11-1 and TRBJ2-5): EAEVAQSPRYKITEKSQAVAFWCDPISGHATLYWYRQILGQGPELLVQFQDESVVDDSQLPKDRFSAERLKGVDSTLKIQPAELGDSAMYLCASRRPGQAGETQYFGPGTRLLVL.

Many counts were recorded for this clonotype. This chain joins TRBV7-8 and TRBJ2-2; the match to TRBD2 covers 10 bases. The CDR3 is made up of 19 amino acids. The germline gives CDR1 SGHVS, CDR2 FQNEAQ. V was clipped by 5 bases and J by 3 bases; unmatched bases: 15. The DNA for the CDR3 is TGTGCCAGCAGCCCCGCGCGGGCTAGCGGGAGAGCAGACACCGGGGAGCTGTTTTTT. This codes for CASSPARASGRADTGELFF.

A note on this clonotype: This sequence may be a read error, since a much larger clone differs from it by one base. The chain couples TRBV7-2 to TRBJ2-7, with 8 bases lining up with TRBD2. From germline, CDR1 is SGHTA and CDR2 FQGNSA. The CDR3 runs to 14 residues. The CDR3 DNA reads as TGTGCCAGCAGCTTCACGGGAGGGTCCTACGAGCAGTCCTTC. Protein: CASSFTGGSYEQSF.

V usage is TRBV28 and J usage is TRBJ1-4, with a possible D match to TRBD1 (6 bases). Looked up from germline, CDR1 is MDHEN and CDR2 is SYDVKM. This CDR3 has 14 amino acids. V gave up 3 bases and J gave up 7 bases, with 12 bases separating them. CDR3 sequence reads: CASSLAGGVEKLFF. CDR3 nucleotide sequence: TGTGCCAGCAGTTTGGCCGGGGGCGTTGAAAAACTGTTTTTT.

The V gene is TRBV12-3 or TRBV12-4, the J gene TRBJ1-1; 7 bases are a match to TRBD1. Trimming removed 2 bases from V and 6 bases from J; junction bases left unmatched: 6. The CDR3 covers 14 residues. CDR3 sequence reads: CASSLFETGSEAFF. The DNA of the CDR3 is TGTGCCAGCAGTTTATTCGAGACAGGGTCTGAAGCTTTCTTT.

This clonotype was observed a handful of times. The chain couples TRBV6-5 to TRBJ1-1; D is possibly TRBD1 (5 bases). The CDR3 totals 14 residues. Looked up from germline, CDR1 is MNHEY and CDR2 is SVGAGI. Trimming cost V 1 base and J 4 bases, with 10 bases left between them. CDR3 amino acids: CASSYWGDSTEAFF. CDR3 in DNA: TGTGCCAGCAGTTACTGGGGGGATAGCACTGAAGCTTTCTTT.